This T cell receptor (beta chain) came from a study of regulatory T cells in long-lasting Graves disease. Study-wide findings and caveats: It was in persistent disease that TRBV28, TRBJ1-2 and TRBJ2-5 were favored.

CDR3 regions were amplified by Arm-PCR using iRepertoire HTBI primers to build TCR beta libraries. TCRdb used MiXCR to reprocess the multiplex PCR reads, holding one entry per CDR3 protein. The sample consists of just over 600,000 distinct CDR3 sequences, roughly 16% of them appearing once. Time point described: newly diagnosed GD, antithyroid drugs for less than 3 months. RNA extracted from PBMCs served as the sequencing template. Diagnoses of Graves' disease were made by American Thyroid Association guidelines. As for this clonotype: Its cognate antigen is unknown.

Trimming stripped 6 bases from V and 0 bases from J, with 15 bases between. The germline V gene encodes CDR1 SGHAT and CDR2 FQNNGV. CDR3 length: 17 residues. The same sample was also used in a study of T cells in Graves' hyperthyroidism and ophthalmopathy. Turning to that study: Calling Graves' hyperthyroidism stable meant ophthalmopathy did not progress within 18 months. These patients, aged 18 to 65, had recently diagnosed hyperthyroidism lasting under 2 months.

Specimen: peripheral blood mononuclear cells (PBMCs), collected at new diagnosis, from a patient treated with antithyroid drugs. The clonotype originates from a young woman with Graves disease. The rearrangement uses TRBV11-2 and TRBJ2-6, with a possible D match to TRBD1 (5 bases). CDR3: CASRGLRDSSGANVLTF. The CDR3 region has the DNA TGTGCCAGCAGGGGGCTAAGAGATTCCTCTGGGGCCAACGTCCTGACTTTC.